This T cell receptor (beta chain) appears in the sequencing data of a study of T-cell memory formation after mild COVID-19 (dated by TCRdb to about 2021). At the level of the whole study: TCR sequence clusters from the two donors were found to be largely donor specific. T-cell clones expanding and contracting after mild COVID-19 in two donors were tracked by longitudinal TCRalpha and TCRbeta repertoire sequencing. The cohort comprised two young, previously healthy adult volunteers, one female and one male. Results the study describes overall, beyond this receptor: The study covered only a couple of mild cases, and larger cohorts including severe cases with pre-infection samples were considered necessary. From day 15 to 85, contracting clones showed balanced CD4/CD8 phenotypes, whereas a second wave of clones that expanded from day 15 to 37 leaned towards CD4+. Contracting CD4+ clones were located mainly in the CM and EM memory subsets, whereas CD8+ clones were found to be enriched in EMRA. The detection of some responding clones in pre-infection memory suggests that pre-existing cross-reactive memory T cells joined the SARS-CoV-2 response. Whether the second-wave clones peaking on day 37 were SARS-CoV-2 specific was not confirmed.

V and J lose 0 bases and 6 bases, and a span of 15 bases separates them. According to the germline V gene, CDR1 reads MNHNS and CDR2 reads SASEGT. Reading from cysteine to phenylalanine, the CDR3 counts 16 amino acids. Only the CDR3 DNA is retained, 48 bases long and in frame from the first base. Ficoll-Paque density gradient centrifugation was used to isolate PBMCs. TCRdb names Illumina NovaSeq 6000 as the instrument used. Using 5'RACE with constant-segment primers, TCRalpha and TCRbeta cDNA libraries were constructed, with sample barcodes and unique molecular identifiers added in the process. Trizol reagent was used to extract RNA from every sample. Libraries were amplified in two PCR steps, with a second sample barcode and Illumina TruSeq adapters added in the second step. The libraries were sequenced on an Illumina NovaSeq using 2 x 150 bp paired-end reads. For the original study's pipeline: With migec v1.2.7, reads were demultiplexed and then collapsed into UMI-guided consensus sequences. Using mixcr v2.1.11, the UMI consensuses were aligned to TRA and TRB V and J templates and assembled into clonotypes. Clonotypes were classified as expanded or contracted when called significant by both edgeR and NoisET, with noise models trained on biological replicates. For edgeR calls, the thresholds were a false discovery rate-adjusted p below 0.01 and a log2 fold-change of 1. As an exploratory analysis of dynamics, max-normalized trajectories of the 1000 most abundant clonotypes were examined with PCA combined with hierarchical clustering. Each responding clone was given a CD4 or CD8 phenotype based on the CD4+ and CD8+ repertoires, which had been sequenced separately. TCRdb passed the public sequencing reads through fastp at Q25 and MiXCR, retaining productive beta sequences. Rows with one shared CDR3 protein collapse into an entry with the most common genes and DNA. V and J calls and clone size were set by TCRdb, not the authors. The sample has approximately 440,000 distinct CDR3 sequences on record, around 19% of them singletons. Roughly 8.4% of the sample rests with the top ten.

This clonotype was observed many times. Its recognized antigen is unknown. No clone much larger than this one lies a single base away; base qualities are absent. What was sequenced was PBMCs or a T cell subset sorted from them (not recorded which). The chain is assembled from TRBV6-1 and TRBJ2-1, with the D gene uncertain. This TCR came from an adult woman who had mild COVID-19 (a few samples of this study predate the infection). The sample titles of this study are shuffled in the database, so cell type and time point are left out; the donor was told from shared clones. Here is the DNA: TGTGCCAGCAGTGAAGCGTCAGTGGCAGTTAGCAATGAGCAGTTCTTC. Translated, it reads CASSEASVAVSNEQFF.